The 21 T cell receptor beta chains in this list originate from one sample, sequenced in a study of circulating and synovial CD4+ cells in juvenile arthritis (TCRdb year 2014). Library preparation used the immunoSEQ multiplex PCR assay. In its TCRdb copy, this immuneACCESS table keeps in-frame sequences only and misses some clones. Where compared with another copy, unresolved V genes explain less than half of these, and the others have no known cause. A total of about 39,000 clones appear in this sample, about 94% of them only once. In total, the top ten clones hold around 0.64% of the sample. The specimen sequenced was CD4+ T cells from blood. The receptors here all came from a human donor with juvenile idiopathic arthritis.

The gene calls are TRBV7-3 and TRBJ2-5; possible D gene TRBD1, 6 bases. The germline V and J ends were trimmed by 5 bases and 5 bases, with 18 bases remaining between them. Per the germline V gene, CDR1 is SGHTA and CDR2 is FQGTGA. The CDR3 is 15 amino acids. CDR3 bases: TGTGCCAGCAGCGGAAGGGCAGGGGCTGAGGAGACCCAGTACTTC. This gives the protein CASSGRAGAEETQYF.

J is TRBJ1-6 and V is TRBV7-9; the D gene is possibly TRBD1 (5 bases). V lost 4 bases and J 0 bases, leaving 19 bases between the germline ends. Germline loops: CDR1 SEHNR, CDR2 FQNEAQ (reference sequence). The CDR3 consists of 19 residues. The CDR3 DNA follows: TGTGCCAGCAGCTATAGCGGGGGTCTGAGGCCCTCCTATAATTCACCCCTCCACTTT. Translated, it gives CASSYSGGLRPSYNSPLHF.

The chain links TRBV21-1 to TRBJ1-6; TRBD1 reflects the table's D call only, with no check against the DNA. TRBV21-1 is a pseudogene. This CDR3 spans 18 amino acids. The CDR3 region has the DNA TGTGCCAGCAGCAACGACAGCAACCGGAGCTCCTATAATTCACCCCTCCACTTT. Protein sequence: CASSNDSNRSSYNSPLHF.

The chain couples TRBV2 to TRBJ1-2; D remains unclear. Trimming pared 8 bases from V and 4 bases from J, leaving 14 bases between. CDR1 and CDR2 from the germline V gene are SNHLY and FYNNEI. The CDR3 has 13 residues. The CDR3 here is CASLTRNTYGYTF. The CDR3 region has the DNA TGTGCCAGCCTAACGAGGAATACCTATGGCTACACCTTC.

The CDR3 loop reads CASSYGGGGLNEQFF. The CDR3 nucleotides read TGTGCCAGCAGTTACGGTGGGGGAGGATTGAATGAGCAGTTCTTC. V and J are TRBV6-5 and TRBJ2-1, with D perhaps TRBD2 (6 bases). The CDR3 runs to 15 residues. V shed 2 bases and J shed 7 bases, with 15 bases lying between them. CDR1 and CDR2 (germline): MNHEY, SVGAGI.

V is TRBV7-3 and J is TRBJ1-1; 7 nucleotides match TRBD1. CDR1 SGHTA and CDR2 FQGTGA come from the germline V gene. J gave up 0 bases and V 4 bases, and 8 bases lay outside the gene matches. CDR3 length: 16 amino acids. Here the CDR3 reads CASSYRGGQLNTEAFF. CDR3 in DNA: TGTGCCAGCAGCTACCGGGGGGGACAGTTGAACACTGAAGCTTTCTTT.

The chain recombines TRBV21-1 with TRBJ1-6; the table's D call, TRBD1, was not checked against the DNA. TRBV21-1 is recorded as a pseudogene. The CDR3 runs to 15 residues. CDR3 loop: CASSRNDRSHSPLHF. CDR3 DNA sequence: TGTGCCAGCAGCAGAAACGACAGGTCCCATTCACCCCTCCACTTT.

The CDR3 sequence: CASYTSGRNTIYF. Here the CDR3 DNA reads TGTGCCAGCTACACATCTGGTAGAAACACCATATATTTT. The chain couples TRBV6-5 to TRBJ1-3; unclear D gene. Germline V gene data show CDR1 as MNHEY and CDR2 as SVGAGI. Trimming stripped 8 bases from V and 5 bases from J, with 13 bases between. CDR3 length: 13 residues.

The gene calls are TRBV29-1 and TRBJ2-3; D perhaps matches TRBD2 (6 bases). This CDR3 contains 18 residues. Germline V gene lookup returns CDR1 SQVTM and CDR2 ANQGSEA. Deletions cut 3 bases from V and 0 bases from J, with 22 bases between. DNA of the CDR3: TGCAGCGTTGATGTGGGGGGAGGTACTCTATCTAGCACAGATACGCAGTATTTT. Amino acid sequence: CSVDVGGGTLSSTDTQYF.

The CDR3 DNA reads TGCGCCAGCAGCCCCGACAGGGGATCGTCCTACGAGCAGTACTTC. Residues: CASSPDRGSSYEQYF. The genes are TRBV10-2 and TRBJ2-7, with 8 bases fitting TRBD1. This CDR3 has 15 residues. Germline CDR1 is WSHSY and CDR2 is SAAADI. V lost 6 bases and J lost 1; bases outside the gene matches: 8.

The chain couples TRBV7-8 to TRBJ2-3; 7 bases line up with TRBD1. Trimming took 4 bases from V and 5 from J; bases not matched to a gene: 15. The length of the CDR3 is 17 residues. Looked up from germline, CDR1 is SGHVS and CDR2 is FQNEAQ. CDR3 region: CASSWSLRGLTRDTQYF. The CDR3 DNA is TGTGCCAGCAGCTGGAGTTTGAGGGGGCTGACGAGAGATACGCAGTATTTT.

The V and J genes are TRBV7-6 and TRBJ1-5; no clear D. The V and J ends lost 5 bases and 4 bases respectively, with 9 bases between them. Germline assignment: CDR1 SGHVS and CDR2 FNYEAQ. The CDR3 extends over 13 amino acids. The CDR3 DNA is TGTGCCAGCAGCCAGACGGGAAATCAGCCCCAGCATTTT. It encodes CASSQTGNQPQHF.

CDR3 region: CASRRLAERTDTQYF. The CDR3 DNA follows: TGTGCCAGCCGGAGGTTAGCGGAGCGCACAGATACGCAGTATTTT. The chain joins TRBV6-1 to TRBJ2-3; D perhaps matches TRBD2 (6 bases). The V end lost 8 bases, the J end lost 1 base, and 16 bases lay between the germline ends. This CDR3 comprises 15 residues. CDR1 is MNHNS, CDR2 SASEGT, per germline.

J is TRBJ1-4 and V is TRBV5-4; D call uncertain. This CDR3 spans 16 amino acids. Per germline, CDR1 SGHNT and CDR2 YYREEE (reference sequence). V lost 4 bases and J 8 bases, leaving 21 bases between the germline ends. The CDR3 loop is CASSPDSIREGEKLFF. In nucleotides, the CDR3 is TGTGCCAGCAGCCCTGATTCGATAAGGGAGGGCGAAAAACTGTTTTTT.

This clone was observed once. The rearrangement links TRBV29-1 to TRBJ2-6, with D possibly being TRBD1 (6 bases). This CDR3 spans 14 amino acids. Per the germline V gene, CDR1 is SQVTM and CDR2 is ANQGSEA. Between the trimmed V and J ends, which lost 4 bases and 2 bases, there was a span of 9 bases. The CDR3 region is CSVVRTAGANVLTF. As DNA, the CDR3 is TGCAGCGTTGTTCGGACAGCTGGGGCCAACGTCCTGACTTTC. The variable domain in full, with the rest retrieved from reference TRBV29-1 and TRBJ2-6, is SAVISQKPSRDICQRGTSLTIQCQVDSQVTMMFWYRQQPGQSLTLIATANQGSEATYESGFVIDKFPISRPNLTFSTLTVSNMSPEDSSIYLCSVVRTAGANVLTFGAGSRLTVL.

The rearrangement links TRBV4-2 to TRBJ2-3, with 11 nucleotides matching TRBD2. This CDR3 contains 15 residues. Germline lookup yields CDR1 LGHNA and CDR2 YNFKEQ. With 5 bases clipped from V and 2 bases from J, the junction kept 3 bases outside the gene matches. The DNA for the CDR3 is TGTGCCAGCAGCGTAGCGGGGGGGCCCACAGATACGCAGTATTTT. It encodes CASSVAGGPTDTQYF.

This chain connects TRBV30 to TRBJ2-1; possible D gene TRBD2, 5 bases. Germline V gene lookup returns CDR1 GTSNPN and CDR2 SVGIG (reference sequence). The V end was cut by 2 bases, the J end by 6 bases, with 11 bases between. This CDR3 has 13 residues. The DNA for the CDR3 is TGTGCCTGGAGTCTAGCAGCCCTCAATGAGCAGTTCTTC. It encodes CAWSLAALNEQFF.

This sequence joins TRBV7-2 and TRBJ2-3; D is uncertain. Per germline, CDR1 SGHTA and CDR2 FQGNSA. The germline V and J ends were trimmed by 8 bases and 0 bases, with 12 bases remaining between them. This CDR3 region has 14 residues. CDR3 bases: TGTGCCAGCGCCCCTGTGAGGAGCACAGATACGCAGTATTTT. Protein product: CASAPVRSTDTQYF.

V is TRBV4-2 and J is TRBJ2-4; weak D call: TRBD1 (6 bases). This CDR3 region has 14 residues. V was trimmed by 2 bases and J by 4 bases, leaving 9 bases between them. The germline CDR1 and CDR2 sequences are LGHNA and YNFKEQ. The CDR3 region has the DNA TGTGCCAGCAGCCAACAGGGGCGAAAAAACATTCAGTACTTC. It is translated as CASSQQGRKNIQYF.

V gene TRBV19 combines with J gene TRBJ1-2, with D possibly TRBD1 on 6 matching bases. V was clipped by 5 bases and J by 4 bases, with 14 bases between them. CDR1 LNHDA and CDR2 SQIVND come from the germline V gene (reference sequence). The CDR3 is 14 residues long. Written as DNA, the CDR3 is TGTGCCAGTAGTCCCCTGGACAGATTCTATGGCTACACCTTC. The encoded protein is CASSPLDRFYGYTF.

The chain links TRBV5-1 to TRBJ2-7; a possible D gene is TRBD2 (6 bases). This CDR3 is 15 amino acids long. The germline V and J ends were trimmed by 4 bases and 2 bases, with 16 bases remaining between them. Germline V gene data show CDR1 as SGHRS and CDR2 as YFSETQ. CDR3 nucleotide sequence: TGCGCCAGCAGCCCGGGGGAACAGCCCACCTACGAGCAGTACTTC. Its translation is CASSPGEQPTYEQYF.